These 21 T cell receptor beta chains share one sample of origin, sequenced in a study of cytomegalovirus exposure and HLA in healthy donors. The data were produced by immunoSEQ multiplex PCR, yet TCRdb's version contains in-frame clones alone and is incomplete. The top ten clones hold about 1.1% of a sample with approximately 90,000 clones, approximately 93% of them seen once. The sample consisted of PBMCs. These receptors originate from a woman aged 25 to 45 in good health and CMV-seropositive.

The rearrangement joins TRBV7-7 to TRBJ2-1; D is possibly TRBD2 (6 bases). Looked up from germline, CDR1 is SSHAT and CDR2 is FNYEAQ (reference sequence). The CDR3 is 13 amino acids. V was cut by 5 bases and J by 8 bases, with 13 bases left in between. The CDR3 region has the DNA TGTGCCAGCAGCCCTCTAGCGTTAGATGAGCAGTTCTTC. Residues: CASSPLALDEQFF.

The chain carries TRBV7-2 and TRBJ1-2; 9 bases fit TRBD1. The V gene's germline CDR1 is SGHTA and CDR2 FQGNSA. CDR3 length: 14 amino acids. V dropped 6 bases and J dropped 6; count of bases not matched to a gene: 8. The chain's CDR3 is CASSRLGTGHGYTF. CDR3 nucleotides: TGTGCCAGCAGTCGGCTCGGGACAGGGCATGGCTACACCTTC.

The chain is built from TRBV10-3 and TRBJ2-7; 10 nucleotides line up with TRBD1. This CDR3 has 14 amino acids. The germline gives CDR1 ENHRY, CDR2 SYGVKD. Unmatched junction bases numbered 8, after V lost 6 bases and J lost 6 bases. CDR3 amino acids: CAISQTGGSGEQYF. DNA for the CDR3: TGTGCCATCAGCCAGACAGGGGGCTCTGGCGAGCAGTACTTC.

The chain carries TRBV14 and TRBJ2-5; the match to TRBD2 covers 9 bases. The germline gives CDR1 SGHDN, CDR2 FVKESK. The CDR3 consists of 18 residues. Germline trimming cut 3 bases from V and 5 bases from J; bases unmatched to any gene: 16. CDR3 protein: CASSHPGMGLAFGETQYF. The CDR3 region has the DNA TGTGCCAGCAGCCACCCCGGTATGGGACTAGCCTTTGGGGAGACCCAGTACTTC.

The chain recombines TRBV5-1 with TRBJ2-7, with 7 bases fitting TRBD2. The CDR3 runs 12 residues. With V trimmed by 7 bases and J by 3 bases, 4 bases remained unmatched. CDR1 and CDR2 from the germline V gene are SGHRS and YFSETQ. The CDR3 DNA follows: TGCGCCAGCGCCAGGGAGGGCTACGAGCAGTACTTC. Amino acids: CASAREGYEQYF.

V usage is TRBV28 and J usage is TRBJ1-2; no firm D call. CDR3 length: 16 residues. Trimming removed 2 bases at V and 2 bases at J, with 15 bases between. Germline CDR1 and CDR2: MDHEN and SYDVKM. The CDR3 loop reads CASSLTPLSRNYGYTF. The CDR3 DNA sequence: TGTGCCAGCAGTTTAACTCCCCTCTCCCGGAACTATGGCTACACCTTC.

CDR3 region: CASSFPETGVGNQPQHF. The CDR3 region has the DNA TGTGCCAGCAGTTTTCCCGAGACAGGGGTGGGCAATCAGCCCCAGCATTTT. This chain uses TRBV28 with TRBJ1-5, with 8 bases aligning to TRBD1. With 3 bases clipped from V and 2 bases from J, the junction kept 9 bases outside the gene matches. CDR1 is MDHEN, CDR2 SYDVKM, per germline. The CDR3 is 17 residues long.

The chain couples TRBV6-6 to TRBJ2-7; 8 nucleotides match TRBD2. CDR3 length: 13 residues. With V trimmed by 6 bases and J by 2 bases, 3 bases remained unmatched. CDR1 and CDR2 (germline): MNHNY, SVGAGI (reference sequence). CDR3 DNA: TGTGCCAGCAGGGGTAGCGGGACCTACGAGCAGTACTTC. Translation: CASRGSGTYEQYF.

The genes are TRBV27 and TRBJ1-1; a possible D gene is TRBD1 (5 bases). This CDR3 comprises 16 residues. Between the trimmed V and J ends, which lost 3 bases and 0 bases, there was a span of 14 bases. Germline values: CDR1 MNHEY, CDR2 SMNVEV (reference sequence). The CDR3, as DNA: TGTGCCAGCAGTTTCGGGCAGGGTTACGTGAACACTGAAGCTTTCTTT. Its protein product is CASSFGQGYVNTEAFF.

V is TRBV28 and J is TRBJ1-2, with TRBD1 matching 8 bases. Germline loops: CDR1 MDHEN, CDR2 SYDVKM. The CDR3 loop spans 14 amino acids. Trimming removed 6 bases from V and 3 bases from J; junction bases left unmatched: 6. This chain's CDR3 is CASSLTGGYYGYTF. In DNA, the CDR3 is TGTGCCAGCAGCCTCACAGGGGGATACTATGGCTACACCTTC.

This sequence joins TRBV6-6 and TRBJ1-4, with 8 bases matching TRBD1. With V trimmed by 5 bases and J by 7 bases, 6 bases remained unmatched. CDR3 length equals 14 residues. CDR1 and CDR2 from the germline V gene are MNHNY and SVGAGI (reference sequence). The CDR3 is CASSRQGFGEKLFF. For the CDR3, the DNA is TGTGCCAGCAGTCGACAGGGGTTTGGTGAAAAACTGTTTTTT.

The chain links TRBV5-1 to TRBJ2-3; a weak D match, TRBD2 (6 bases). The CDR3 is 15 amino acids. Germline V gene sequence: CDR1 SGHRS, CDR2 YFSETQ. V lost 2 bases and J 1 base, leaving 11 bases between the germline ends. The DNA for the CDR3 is TGCGCCAGCAGCTTTCAGGGCGGGGGCACAGATACGCAGTATTTT. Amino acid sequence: CASSFQGGGTDTQYF. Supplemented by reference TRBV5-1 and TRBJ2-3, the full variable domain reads KAGVTQTPRYLIKTRGQQVTLSCSPISGHRSVSWYQQTPGQGLQFLFEYFSETQRNKGNFPGRFSGRQFSNSRSEMNVSTLELGDSALYLCASSFQGGGTDTQYFGPGTRLTVL.

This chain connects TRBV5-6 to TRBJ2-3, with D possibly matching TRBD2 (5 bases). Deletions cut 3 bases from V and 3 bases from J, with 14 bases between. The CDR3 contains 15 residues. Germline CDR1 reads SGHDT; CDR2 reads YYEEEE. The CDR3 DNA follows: TGTGCCAGCAGCTCCTCACGGCGGGTTACAGATACGCAGTATTTT. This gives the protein CASSSSRRVTDTQYF.

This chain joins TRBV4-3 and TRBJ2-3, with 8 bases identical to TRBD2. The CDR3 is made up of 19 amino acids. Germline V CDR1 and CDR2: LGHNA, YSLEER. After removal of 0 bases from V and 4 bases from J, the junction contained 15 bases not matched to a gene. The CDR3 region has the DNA TGCGCCAGCAGCCAAGACGCGGTCAGAGCGGGAGTTCGGGCAGATACGCAGTATTTT. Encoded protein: CASSQDAVRAGVRADTQYF.

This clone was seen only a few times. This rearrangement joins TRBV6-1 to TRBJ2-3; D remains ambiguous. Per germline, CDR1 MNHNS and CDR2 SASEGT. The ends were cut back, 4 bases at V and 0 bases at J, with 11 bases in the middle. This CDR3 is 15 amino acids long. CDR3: CASSVGETSTDTQYF. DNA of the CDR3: TGTGCCAGCAGTGTTGGTGAGACTAGCACAGATACGCAGTATTTT.

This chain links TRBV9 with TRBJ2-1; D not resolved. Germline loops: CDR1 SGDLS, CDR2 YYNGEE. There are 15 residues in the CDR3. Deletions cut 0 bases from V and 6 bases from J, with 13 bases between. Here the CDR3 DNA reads TGTGCCAGCAGCGTAGGAAGACTCATTGCCAATGAGCAGTTCTTC. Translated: CASSVGRLIANEQFF. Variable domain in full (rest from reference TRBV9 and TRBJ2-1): DSGVTQTPKHLITATGQRVTLRCSPRSGDLSVYWYQQSLDQGLQFLIQYYNGEERAKGNILERFSAQQFPDLHSELNLSSLELGDSALYFCASSVGRLIANEQFFGPGTRLTVL.

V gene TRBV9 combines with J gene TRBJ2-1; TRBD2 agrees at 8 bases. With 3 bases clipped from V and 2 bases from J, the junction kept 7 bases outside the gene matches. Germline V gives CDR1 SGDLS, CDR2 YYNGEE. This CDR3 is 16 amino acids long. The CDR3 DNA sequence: TGTGCCAGCAGCGGTACAGCGGGGGCTACCTACAATGAGCAGTTCTTC. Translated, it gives CASSGTAGATYNEQFF.

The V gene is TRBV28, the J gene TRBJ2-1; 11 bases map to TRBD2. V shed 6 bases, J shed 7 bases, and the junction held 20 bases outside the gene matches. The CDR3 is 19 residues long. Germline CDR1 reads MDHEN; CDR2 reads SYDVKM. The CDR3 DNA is TGTGCCAGCAGAATAGAAACGGGACTAGCGGCGTCGGGTTTGAATGAGCAGTTCTTC. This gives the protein CASRIETGLAASGLNEQFF.

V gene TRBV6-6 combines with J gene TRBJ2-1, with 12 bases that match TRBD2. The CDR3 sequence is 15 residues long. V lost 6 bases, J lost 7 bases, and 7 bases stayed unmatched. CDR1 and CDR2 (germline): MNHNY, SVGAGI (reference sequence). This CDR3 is CASRQTSGSPNEQFF. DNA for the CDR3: TGTGCCAGCAGGCAGACTAGCGGGAGTCCTAATGAGCAGTTCTTC.

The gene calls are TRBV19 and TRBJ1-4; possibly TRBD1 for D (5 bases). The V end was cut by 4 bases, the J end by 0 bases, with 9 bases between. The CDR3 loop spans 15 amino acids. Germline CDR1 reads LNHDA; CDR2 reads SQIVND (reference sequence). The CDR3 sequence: CASSNQGATNEKLFF. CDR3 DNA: TGTGCCAGTAGTAATCAGGGTGCAACTAATGAAAAACTGTTTTTT.

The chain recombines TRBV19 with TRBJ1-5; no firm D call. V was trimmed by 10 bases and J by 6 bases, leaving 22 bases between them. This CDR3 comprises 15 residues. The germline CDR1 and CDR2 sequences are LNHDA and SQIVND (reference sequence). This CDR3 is CATAAFGGQSQPQHF. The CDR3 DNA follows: TGTGCCACCGCCGCGTTTGGAGGGCAGAGTCAGCCCCAGCATTTT.